This T cell receptor beta chain was recorded in a study of chemoradiotherapy in HPV16-positive cancers. Study-level points and caveats: The functional HPV-specific definition rests on just two HPV16-positive patients. HPV-responsive T-cell expansion during chemoradiotherapy was linked to improved recurrence-free survival in HPV16-positive patients. Candidate HPV-specific clones and E7-related TCR motifs grew in tumor during treatment.

Some clones are missing from TCRdb's copy, which holds only in-frame ones; the method was immunoSEQ multiplex PCR. This sample carries about 21,000 clones, approximately 87% of them seen once, and the ten largest clones take 2% to 2.5%. Over chemoradiotherapy, repertoires were sampled more than once. This clone was seen a few times. Antigen unknown. Germline assignment: CDR1 SEHNR and CDR2 FQNEAQ (reference sequence). This CDR3 spans 14 amino acids. After removal of 5 bases from V and 11 bases from J, the junction contained 14 bases not matched to a gene. V and J are TRBV7-9 and TRBJ1-1, with TRBD1 matching over 7 bases. This TCR derives from a human donor with HPV-associated anogenital cancer. The sequenced sample was blood, obtained from a patient who underwent chemoradiotherapy. Here the CDR3 reads CASSPGGAPTSAFF. The CDR3 coding sequence is TGTGCCAGCAGCCCAGGGGGGGCCCCAACCAGCGCTTTCTTT. The variable domain in full, with the rest retrieved from reference TRBV7-9 and TRBJ1-1, is DTGVSQNPRHKITKRGQNVTFRCDPISEHNRLYWYRQTLGQGPEFLTYFQNEAQLEKSRLLSDRFSAERPKGSFSTLEIQRTEQGDSAMYLCASSPGGAPTSAFFGQGTRLTVV.